The entry below gives a single TCR beta chain sequence along with its context. The sample holds a few counts of this clonotype. No cognate antigen has been identified for it. No quality values exist for individual bases; no much larger clone is one base distant. The instrument given in TCRdb is Illumina HiSeq 1500. The public reads were reprocessed in TCRdb via fastp at Q25 and MiXCR, keeping in-frame beta chains. Rows are unified per CDR3 protein, each entry keeping the most common DNA and genes. This sample is represented by roughly 310,000 distinct CDR3 sequences; just under 30% of them were singletons. The top ten clones comprise 15% to 25% of the sample. This record belongs to a study of T cell repertoires in cytomegalovirus infection (dated by TCRdb to between 2019 and 2020). The study in broad terms: Peptide stimulations targeted recently identified HLA-C-restricted CMV epitopes, whose presentation resists viral immunomodulation, together with well-studied HLA-B-restricted epitopes. Donor HLA type was relevant to the analysis, as public TCR beta signatures indicated carriage of CMV infection together with the matching HLA type.

Per the publication, the treatment or condition label means: in vitro stimulation with specific CMV peptide epitopes to enrich CMV-specific T cells. CDR1 LNHDA and CDR2 SQIVND were looked up in the germline V gene (reference sequence). The CDR3 sequence holds 14 residues, the cysteine and phenylalanine included. The only DNA kept is the CDR3, 42 bases in frame from the first base. Compared with germline, V lacks 2 bases and J lacks 6 bases; bases without a gene match: 6. Broad study findings and their caveats: In both this cohort and an independent cohort of some 370 donors, the cumulative frequency of public TCR beta family members distinguished carriers of CMV infection plus the relevant HLA type. The ex vivo response was dominated by HLA-C-restricted CMV-specific TCR beta clonotypes, which also provided the single most frequent clonotype in two of eight donors.

This receptor was obtained from a human donor in good health (CMV status not recorded). Some clones in this sample may be carry-over from other donors' samples. Sequencing used cultured PBMCs, obtained from culture after CMV antigen stimulation. Here the chain combines TRBV19 and TRBJ1-2, with 7 central nucleotides matching TRBD1. The CDR3 here reads CASSIPGGGHGYTF. The bases are TGTGCCAGTAGTATACCAGGGGGAGGACATGGCTACACCTTC.